This T cell receptor (beta chain) was retrieved from a study of blood T cell repertoires in COVID-19. Assay: immunoSEQ multiplex PCR; the TCRdb copy retains only in-frame clones and omits some. The sample consists of over 150,000 clones, about 80% of them appearing once. CDR3 length equals 14 residues. J was trimmed by 6 bases and V by 1 base; bases with no gene match: 5. CDR1 is SNHLY and CDR2 is FYNNEI in the germline V gene. This chain links TRBV2 with TRBJ1-2, with 7 nucleotides matching TRBD1. Source material: peripheral blood. The source of this sequence is a woman older than 75 with acute or convalescent COVID-19. The CDR3 bases are TGTGCCAGCAGTGAAGGACAGGGATGGGATGGCTACACCTTC. Translating it yields CASSEGQGWDGYTF.